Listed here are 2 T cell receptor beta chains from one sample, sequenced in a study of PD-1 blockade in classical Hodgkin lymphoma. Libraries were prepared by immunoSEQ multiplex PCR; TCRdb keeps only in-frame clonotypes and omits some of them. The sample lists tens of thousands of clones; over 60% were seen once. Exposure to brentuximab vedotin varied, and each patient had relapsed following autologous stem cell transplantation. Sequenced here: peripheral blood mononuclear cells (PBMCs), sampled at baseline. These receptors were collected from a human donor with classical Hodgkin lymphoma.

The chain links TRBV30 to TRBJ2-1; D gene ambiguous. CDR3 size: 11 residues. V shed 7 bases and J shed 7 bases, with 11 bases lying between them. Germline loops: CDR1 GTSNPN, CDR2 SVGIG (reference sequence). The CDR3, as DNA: TGTGCCTCACTACCCTTAAATGAGCAGTTCTTC. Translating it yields CASLPLNEQFF.

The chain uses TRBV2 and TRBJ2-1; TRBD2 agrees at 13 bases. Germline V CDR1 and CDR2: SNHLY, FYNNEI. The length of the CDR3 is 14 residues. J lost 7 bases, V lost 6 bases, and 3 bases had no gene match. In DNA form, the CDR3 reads TGTGCCAGCAGAAGGACTAGCGGGAGTAATGAGCAGTTCTTC. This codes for CASRRTSGSNEQFF.